The clone carrying this T cell receptor (beta chain) showed up just once. What it recognizes is unknown. These data are taken from a study of T cell responses to AZD1222 COVID-19 vaccine. Study observations and caveats: Regions 160-218 and 743-854 held dominance among vaccine-associated CD4 TCRs, which spanned spike. Sampled repertoires all dated from after the peak T cell response. Baseline antibody screening turned up just a handful of seropositive AZD1222 recipients.

The CDR3 has 18 amino acids. The germline CDR1 and CDR2 sequences are SGHVS and FQNEAQ. Trimming removed 1 base from V and 0 bases from J, with 18 bases in between. Assay used: immunoSEQ multiplex PCR; TCRdb lists only in-frame clones, some missing. This sample has about 140,000 clones, with around 92% found just once. The TCR comes from an adult who received the AZD1222 COVID-19 vaccine. Specimen: peripheral blood, collected 28 days after the second AZD1222 dose. The rearrangement links TRBV7-8 to TRBJ1-1, with D possibly TRBD1 on 5 matching bases. CDR3 bases: TGTGCCAGCAGCTTAGGGGTTGGGGGGAGCTACATGAACACTGAAGCTTTCTTT. Amino acid sequence: CASSLGVGGSYMNTEAFF.